Listed below are T cell receptor beta chains from one sample, sequenced in a study of beta chain features in type 1 diabetes. The table came from immunoSEQ multiplex PCR; TCRdb's copy has only in-frame clones and leaves some out. The sample records 150,000 to 170,000 clones, 10% being singletons. Material: central memory CD4+ T cells from blood. The receptors derive from a young man with type 1 diabetes. The CDR3 runs from the conserved cysteine through the conserved F or W. The D gene is left open where the match is weak. Where a row states a size, it is once, few, many or the class of an expanded clone; other rows omit it.

clone_size | j_call | d_call | v_call | cdr3_nt | cdr3_aa
few | TRBJ2-3 | . | TRBV2 | TGTGCCAGCAGTGAAGGCCCAGCGGGAGATACGCAGTATTTT | CASSEGPAGDTQYF
. | TRBJ2-7 | TRBD1 | TRBV4-3 | TGCGCCAGCAGCCAAGCGGGACAGGGCTCCTACGAGCAGTACTTC | CASSQAGQGSYEQYF
. | TRBJ2-7 | TRBD2 | TRBV2 | TGTGCCAGCAGGACTAGCGGGAGCGACGAGCAGTACTTC | CASRTSGSDEQYF
few | TRBJ2-5 | TRBD1 | TRBV7-3 | TGTGCCAGCAGCTTGACAGGGTCACAAGAGACCCAGTACTTC | CASSLTGSQETQYF
many | TRBJ2-3 | . | TRBV2 | TGTGCCAGCAGTGACGGAGTAACGCAGTATTTT | CASSDGVTQYF
few | TRBJ2-7 | TRBD2 | TRBV14 | TGTGCCAGCAGCCCGTTTAGCGGGGGCTACGAGCAGTACTTC | CASSPFSGGYEQYF
few | TRBJ1-1 | . | TRBV28 | TGTGCCAGCAGCACAGGCCGGGCCACTGAAGCTTTCTTT | CASSTGRATEAFF
. | TRBJ2-4 | . | TRBV18 | TGTGCCAGCTCACCACCCCAGGGGAACATTCAGTACTTC | CASSPPQGNIQYF
. | TRBJ2-4 | TRBD2 | TRBV5-1 | TGCGCCAGCAGCCAACGAACGGGGGGGGGACTAGCCAAAAACATTCAGTACTTC | CASSQRTGGGLAKNIQYF
. | TRBJ1-5 | TRBD1 | TRBV18 | TGTGCCAGCGCCCCCGGGACAGGGGACAATCAGCCCCAGCATTTT | CASAPGTGDNQPQHF
few | TRBJ1-2 | . | TRBV7-2 | TGTGCCAGCAGCTTAGACACCGGGTGGAATGGCTACACCTTC | CASSLDTGWNGYTF
. | TRBJ2-1 | TRBD2 | TRBV15 | TGTGCCACCGTGGCGGGAGGTTATCCACAGGGTGAGCAGTTCTTC | CATVAGGYPQGEQFF
few | TRBJ1-5 | TRBD1 | TRBV29-1 | TGCAGCGTTGGACAGGGGGGCGATCAGCCCCAGCATTTT | CSVGQGGDQPQHF
. | TRBJ2-1 | TRBD2 | TRBV9 | TGTGCCAGCAGCTTACTAGCGGGAGCCTACAATGAGCAGTTCTTC | CASSLLAGAYNEQFF
few | TRBJ1-2 | . | TRBV7-2 | TGTGCCAGCAGCCGATCATCACAATATGGCTACACCTTC | CASSRSSQYGYTF
few | TRBJ2-6 | . | TRBV9 | TGTGCCAGCAGCGTTGGGGCCGGGGCCAACGTCCTGACTTTC | CASSVGAGANVLTF
few | TRBJ2-7 | TRBD2 | TRBV27 | TGTGCCAGCAGACTTGGGATAAGCGGGAGAGGGTACGAGCAGTACTTC | CASRLGISGRGYEQYF